This T cell receptor beta chain was identified during a study of T cells after yellow fever vaccination. The germline V gene has CDR1 DFQATT and CDR2 SNEGSKA (reference sequence). The CDR3 is made up of 13 amino acids. Trimming removed 4 bases at V and 5 bases at J, with 15 bases between. There are many counts of this clonotype. TCRdb re-analysed the 5' RACE reads in MiXCR, keeping a single row per CDR3 protein. The sample holds more than 300,000 distinct CDR3 sequences; approximately 4% are singletons and the top ten take roughly a fifth. This chain joins TRBV20-1 and TRBJ2-7; tentative D call: TRBD1 (6 bases). Here the sequenced sample was PBMCs, taken 15 days after the yellow fever booster vaccination. The sequence came from a man in his late teens or twenties who received the YFV17D yellow fever vaccine. The CDR3: CSAMGWGLDEQYF. CDR3 coding DNA: TGCAGTGCTATGGGGTGGGGGCTGGACGAGCAGTACTTC.